Listed below are T cell receptor beta chains from one sample, sequenced in a study of cytomegalovirus exposure and HLA in healthy donors. The table came from immunoSEQ multiplex PCR; TCRdb's copy has only in-frame clones and leaves some out. The table records a few hundred thousand clones, 75% to 85% of them present only once. What was sequenced was PBMCs. Receptors originate from a woman aged 55 to 70 in good health and CMV-seropositive. CDR3s include the opening cysteine and the closing phenylalanine or tryptophan. The order of the fields is clone size, J gene, V gene, D gene, CDR3 DNA, CDR3 protein. D genes are given only for firm matches. The size of a clone is reported for some rows only, either as once, few or many, or as a class for expanded clones.

clone_size: .; j_call: TRBJ2-1; v_call: TRBV18; d_call: .; cdr3_nt: TGTGCCAGCGCTCCACGGACTGGACACAATGAGCAGTTCTTC; cdr3_aa: CASAPRTGHNEQFF
clone_size: once; j_call: TRBJ1-4; v_call: TRBV6-5; d_call: .; cdr3_nt: TGTGCCAGCAGTTACTATCCCCAGATTAATGAAAAACTGTTTTTT; cdr3_aa: CASSYYPQINEKLFF
clone_size: .; j_call: TRBJ1-5; v_call: TRBV18; d_call: .; cdr3_nt: TGTGCCAGCTCACCACTAGACAATCAGCCCCAGCATTTT; cdr3_aa: CASSPLDNQPQHF
clone_size: .; j_call: TRBJ2-5; v_call: TRBV7-9; d_call: .; cdr3_nt: TGTGCCAGCAGCTCACGGCGGGCAGGGGAAGAGACCCAGTACTTC; cdr3_aa: CASSSRRAGEETQYF
clone_size: .; j_call: TRBJ2-1; v_call: TRBV19; d_call: .; cdr3_nt: TGTGCCAGTACCGGGACTGACTACAATGAGCAGTTCTTC; cdr3_aa: CASTGTDYNEQFF
clone_size: .; j_call: TRBJ2-3; v_call: TRBV15; d_call: .; cdr3_nt: TGTGCCACCCAAAGCACAGATACGCAGTATTTT; cdr3_aa: CATQSTDTQYF
clone_size: .; j_call: TRBJ2-2; v_call: TRBV10-1; d_call: .; cdr3_nt: TGCGCCAGCAGTGAAACGAGGTACACCGGGGAGCTGTTTTTT; cdr3_aa: CASSETRYTGELFF
clone_size: .; j_call: TRBJ2-1; v_call: TRBV28; d_call: TRBD1; cdr3_nt: TGTGCCAGCAGCCCCCCGGGACAGGGTGGCAATGAGCAGTTCTTC; cdr3_aa: CASSPPGQGGNEQFF
clone_size: .; j_call: TRBJ1-5; v_call: TRBV4-1; d_call: .; cdr3_nt: TGCGCCAGCAGCCAAGTGGAGACTCCGACGACGAAACAGCCCCAGCATTTT; cdr3_aa: CASSQVETPTTKQPQHF
clone_size: .; j_call: TRBJ2-2; v_call: TRBV5-1; d_call: TRBD1; cdr3_nt: TGCGCCAGCAGCACTCGGAACAGGGGGCTCCTGGCCACCGGGGAGCTGTTTTTT; cdr3_aa: CASSTRNRGLLATGELFF
clone_size: many; j_call: TRBJ2-7; v_call: TRBV7-9; d_call: TRBD2; cdr3_nt: TGTGCCAGCAGCTTTAATAGTCGGGGGGACGAGCAGTACTTC; cdr3_aa: CASSFNSRGDEQYF
clone_size: .; j_call: TRBJ2-7; v_call: TRBV30; d_call: .; cdr3_nt: TGTGCCTGGAGTCTAGGGACTCCAAGCTCCTACGAGCAGTACTTC; cdr3_aa: CAWSLGTPSSYEQYF
clone_size: .; j_call: TRBJ1-6; v_call: TRBV2; d_call: TRBD1; cdr3_nt: TGTGCCAGCAAAGGGGGACAGGGAAATTCACCCCTCCACTTT; cdr3_aa: CASKGGQGNSPLHF
clone_size: .; j_call: TRBJ2-7; v_call: TRBV18; d_call: .; cdr3_nt: TGTGCCAGCTCACCAGGCCCAACCTACGAGCAGTACTTC; cdr3_aa: CASSPGPTYEQYF
clone_size: .; j_call: TRBJ2-2; v_call: TRBV5-4; d_call: .; cdr3_nt: TGTGCCAGCAGCCCGTGGGACCCGGGACTCTTAACCGGGGAGCTGTTTTTT; cdr3_aa: CASSPWDPGLLTGELFF
clone_size: .; j_call: TRBJ2-4; v_call: TRBV5-1; d_call: TRBD2; cdr3_nt: TGCGCCAGCAGCTTGGGAGGGACTAGCGGGAGCGGAAACATTCAGTACTTC; cdr3_aa: CASSLGGTSGSGNIQYF
clone_size: .; j_call: TRBJ1-2; v_call: TRBV29-1; d_call: .; cdr3_nt: TGCAGCGTTGAAGATCTTGGGGCAGGACCGAACTATGGCTACACCTTC; cdr3_aa: CSVEDLGAGPNYGYTF
clone_size: .; j_call: TRBJ1-4; v_call: TRBV7-2; d_call: .; cdr3_nt: TGTGCCAGCAGGCGGGGGACTAATGAAAAACTGTTTTTT; cdr3_aa: CASRRGTNEKLFF
clone_size: .; j_call: TRBJ2-1; v_call: TRBV5-4; d_call: .; cdr3_nt: TGTGCCAGCAGCCCCTCCGGGACAAAGGGGAGCAATGAGCAGTTCTTC; cdr3_aa: CASSPSGTKGSNEQFF
clone_size: few; j_call: TRBJ2-7; v_call: TRBV9; d_call: TRBD2; cdr3_nt: TGTGCCAGCAGCGTAGCTTTGGCGGGAGCCTCCCACGAGCAGTACTTC; cdr3_aa: CASSVALAGASHEQYF
clone_size: .; j_call: TRBJ2-7; v_call: TRBV4-1; d_call: .; cdr3_nt: TGCGCCAGCAGCCAAGAGTGGGGGCGCGCCTACGAGCAGTACTTC; cdr3_aa: CASSQEWGRAYEQYF
clone_size: .; j_call: TRBJ2-1; v_call: TRBV12-5; d_call: TRBD1; cdr3_nt: TGTGCTAGTGGTTGGGGACAGGAGCAGTTCTTC; cdr3_aa: CASGWGQEQFF
clone_size: .; j_call: TRBJ2-5; v_call: TRBV9; d_call: TRBD1; cdr3_nt: TGTGCCAGCAGCGTAGCGGCAGGGGGAACGGAGACCCAGTACTTC; cdr3_aa: CASSVAAGGTETQYF
clone_size: .; j_call: TRBJ2-7; v_call: TRBV4-1; d_call: TRBD2; cdr3_nt: TGCGCCAGCAGCCAAGAATGGACTAGCGGAGGGGGGTACGAGCAGTACTTC; cdr3_aa: CASSQEWTSGGGYEQYF
clone_size: .; j_call: TRBJ2-3; v_call: TRBV4-2; d_call: TRBD2; cdr3_nt: TGTGCCAGCAGCCAAGAAACTAGCGGGAGGAATACGCAGTATTTT; cdr3_aa: CASSQETSGRNTQYF
clone_size: .; j_call: TRBJ1-1; v_call: TRBV6-5; d_call: TRBD1; cdr3_nt: TGTGCCACCCCGTCCCGAACAGGGGAGACTGAAGCTTTCTTT; cdr3_aa: CATPSRTGETEAFF
clone_size: .; j_call: TRBJ2-3; v_call: TRBV7-3; d_call: TRBD2; cdr3_nt: TGTGCCAGCAGCATAGGAGGGGGCGGGAGGGCCGGAGATACGCAGTATTTT; cdr3_aa: CASSIGGGGRAGDTQYF
clone_size: .; j_call: TRBJ2-7; v_call: TRBV10-3; d_call: .; cdr3_nt: TGTGCCATCAGTGGTAGTGGTGCGATCTACGAGCAGTACTTC; cdr3_aa: CAISGSGAIYEQYF
clone_size: .; j_call: TRBJ1-4; v_call: TRBV5-1; d_call: .; cdr3_nt: TGCGCCAGCAGCTTGGACGGTCGAAATGAAAAACTGTTTTTT; cdr3_aa: CASSLDGRNEKLFF
clone_size: .; j_call: TRBJ2-2; v_call: TRBV19; d_call: .; cdr3_nt: TGTGCCAGTAGTAAAACATCAGGAACCGGGGAGCTGTTTTTT; cdr3_aa: CASSKTSGTGELFF
clone_size: few; j_call: TRBJ1-5; v_call: TRBV19; d_call: .; cdr3_nt: TGTGCCAGTAGTATTGAGTTAGCGGGCAATCAGCCCCAGCATTTT; cdr3_aa: CASSIELAGNQPQHF
clone_size: .; j_call: TRBJ2-3; v_call: TRBV5-4; d_call: TRBD2; cdr3_nt: TGTGCCAGCAGCTCCCGACTAGCGGGAGCAGATACGCAGTATTTT; cdr3_aa: CASSSRLAGADTQYF
clone_size: once; j_call: TRBJ2-7; v_call: TRBV21-1; d_call: .; cdr3_nt: TGTGCCAGCAGCAAACCCTTACTAGCGGGCTCCTACGAGCAGTACTTC; cdr3_aa: CASSKPLLAGSYEQYF
clone_size: .; j_call: TRBJ2-5; v_call: TRBV11-2; d_call: TRBD2; cdr3_nt: TGTGCCAGCAGCTCGGGACTAGTAGTAAAAGGACAAGAGACCCAGTACTTC; cdr3_aa: CASSSGLVVKGQETQYF
clone_size: .; j_call: TRBJ1-1; v_call: TRBV5-1; d_call: .; cdr3_nt: TGCGCCAGCAGCTTGGAGGTAGCCAACACTGAAGCTTTCTTT; cdr3_aa: CASSLEVANTEAFF